A selection of T cell receptor beta chains follows, all from one sample in a study of cytomegalovirus exposure and HLA in healthy donors. TCRdb's copy holds only in-frame clones and misses some; the assay was immunoSEQ multiplex PCR. The sample records a few hundred thousand clones, 86% being singletons. The sequencing sample was made of PBMCs. The source is a woman aged 18 to 35 in good health and CMV-seronegative. Both conserved end residues are part of each CDR3. D genes are given only for firm matches. Clone size is not always given. Where it is, it says once, few, many or a class for expanded clones.

len | j_gene | v_gene | d_gene | abundance | CDR3nt | CDR3aa
15 | TRBJ2-7 | TRBV7-2 | - | few | TGTGCCAGCAGCTTAAGACTAGAGAGCTCCTACGAGCAGTACTTC | CASSLRLESSYEQYF
14 | TRBJ2-7 | TRBV18 | TRBD1 | - | TGTGCCAGCTCACCACCACAGGGGGCCCGCGAGCAGTACTTC | CASSPPQGAREQYF
13 | TRBJ2-7 | TRBV23-1 | - | - | TGCGCCAGGGTCCCGACAGGTCCGCGGAGGCAGTACTTC | CARVPTGPRRQYF
15 | TRBJ2-7 | TRBV4-3 | - | - | TGCGCCAGCAGCCAGAGATACCCAGGGTCCTACGAGCAGTACTTC | CASSQRYPGSYEQYF
14 | TRBJ2-3 | TRBV11-2 | TRBD2 | few | TGTGCCAGCAGCCCGCAGACTAGCGGAGATACGCAGTATTTT | CASSPQTSGDTQYF
17 | TRBJ2-7 | TRBV4-1 | TRBD2 | - | TGCGCCAGCAGCCAAGTGGCCACTAGCGGGAGGTCCTACGAGCAGTACTTC | CASSQVATSGRSYEQYF
15 | TRBJ2-1 | TRBV5-4 | TRBD2 | - | TGTGCCAGCAGCCCCGGGACTAGCGGTTACAATGAGCAGTTCTTC | CASSPGTSGYNEQFF
11 | TRBJ2-5 | TRBV29-1 | - | - | TGCAGCGTTAGCGGGTATGAGACCCAGTACTTC | CSVSGYETQYF
16 | TRBJ2-5 | TRBV19 | - | - | TGTGCCAGTAGTATAGTGGCCCTAGGGGGTCCAGAGACCCAGTACTTC | CASSIVALGGPETQYF
18 | TRBJ2-3 | TRBV4-2 | TRBD2 | - | TGTGCCAGCAGCCAAGGGGGGATCGGGAGGGCCCTGACAGATACGCAGTATTTT | CASSQGGIGRALTDTQYF
14 | TRBJ1-1 | TRBV27 | - | - | TGTGCCAGCAGTTTATTGGGAGGGAGGACTGAAGCTTTCTTT | CASSLLGGRTEAFF
12 | TRBJ1-1 | TRBV6-1 | - | few | TGTGCCAGCCGGGGGGTGGACACTGAAGCTTTCTTT | CASRGVDTEAFF
15 | TRBJ2-3 | TRBV5-5 | TRBD2 | - | TGTGCCAGCAGCCGGAGCGGGACGGGCACAGATACGCAGTATTTT | CASSRSGTGTDTQYF
13 | TRBJ2-7 | TRBV7-3 | - | many | TGTGCCAGCAGCTTAACGGGGGGAAACGAGCAGTACTTC | CASSLTGGNEQYF
15 | TRBJ2-3 | TRBV30 | TRBD2 | - | TGTGCCTGGAGTGTTGGGACTAGCAGAACAGATACGCAGTATTTT | CAWSVGTSRTDTQYF
18 | TRBJ2-4 | TRBV27 | TRBD2 | - | TGTGCCAGCAGTGGGGCCGGGCGGGAGGTTCTAGCCAAAAACATTCAGTACTTC | CASSGAGREVLAKNIQYF
14 | TRBJ1-2 | TRBV25-1 | - | few | TGTGCCAGCAGTGAATTTGGGGGACTCTATGGCTACACCTTC | CASSEFGGLYGYTF
23 | TRBJ2-7 | TRBV12-5 | TRBD2 | once | TGTGCTAGTGCCCCTTCAGCGGGAGTATACTTGACCAGAATACAGGGTCCCCCTTGCGAGCAGTACTTC | CASAPSAGVYLTRIQGPPCEQYF
9 | TRBJ1-1 | TRBV29-1 | - | - | TGCAGCGTAGCCCCTGAAGCTTTCTTT | CSVAPEAFF
15 | TRBJ1-5 | TRBV28 | - | - | TGTGCCAGCAGCCCGGACAGTTATAGCAATCAGCCCCAGCATTTT | CASSPDSYSNQPQHF
15 | TRBJ2-3 | TRBV9 | TRBD2 | - | TGTGCCAGCAGCGGTAGCGGGAGGAGGACAGATACGCAGTATTTT | CASSGSGRRTDTQYF
15 | TRBJ2-7 | TRBV6-1 | - | - | TGTGCCAGCAGTCAGGTCGACTGGGGGGCCTACGAGCAGTACTTC | CASSQVDWGAYEQYF
15 | TRBJ2-7 | TRBV6-5 | TRBD1 | - | TGTGCCAGCAGTTACGCACCCGGGACAGGCTACGAGCAGTACTTC | CASSYAPGTGYEQYF
13 | TRBJ2-7 | TRBV19 | - | - | TGTGCCAGTAGTATAGGGACAGCGTACGAGCAGTACTTC | CASSIGTAYEQYF
19 | TRBJ2-1 | TRBV27 | TRBD2 | - | TGTGCCAGCAGTTCCCGATGGTCAAGACCTAGCGGGAGTCTCAATGAGCAGTTCTTC | CASSSRWSRPSGSLNEQFF
15 | TRBJ2-5 | TRBV5-1 | - | - | TGCGCCAGCACGGGGGGCACAGGGTTTGTCGAGACCCAGTACTTC | CASTGGTGFVETQYF
13 | TRBJ2-7 | TRBV11-3 | - | - | TGTGCCAGCAGCTTAGACAAATCCTACGAGCAGTACTTC | CASSLDKSYEQYF
14 | TRBJ2-1 | TRBV7-3 | TRBD2 | few | TGTGCCAGCAGCTCGAACCAGGGAGGGCATGAGCAGTTCTTC | CASSSNQGGHEQFF
16 | TRBJ2-1 | TRBV2 | TRBD2 | - | TGTGCCAGCAGTGAGGGACTAGCGCCCTTATACAATGAGCAGTTCTTC | CASSEGLAPLYNEQFF
16 | TRBJ2-7 | TRBV6-5 | TRBD2 | - | TGTGCCAGCAGTTACTCGATTAGCGGGGACTCCTACGAGCAGTACTTC | CASSYSISGDSYEQYF
14 | TRBJ2-5 | TRBV4-3 | - | - | TGCGCCAGCAGCCAGGAGGGGGCCCGGGAGACCCAGTACTTC | CASSQEGARETQYF
16 | TRBJ1-5 | TRBV6-5 | - | - | TGTGCCAGCAGTTACTCTGGTACAGGGACGCATCAGCCCCAGCATTTT | CASSYSGTGTHQPQHF
17 | TRBJ2-3 | TRBV10-3 | - | few | TGTGCCATCAGTGAGTTAAAGGCGGGTGGTTTCACAGATACGCAGTATTTT | CAISELKAGGFTDTQYF
16 | TRBJ2-6 | TRBV27 | TRBD2 | - | TGTGCCAGCGGGAGGGACCCCTACTCTGGGGCCAACGTCCTGACTTTC | CASGRDPYSGANVLTF
15 | TRBJ2-1 | TRBV5-8 | - | - | TGTGCCAGCAGCTTGCGGGAGCTCGGCAAGGGTGAGCAGTTCTTC | CASSLRELGKGEQFF
15 | TRBJ1-3 | TRBV18 | - | - | TGTGCCAGCTCACCGGCAGCTAGATCTGGAAACACCATATATTTT | CASSPAARSGNTIYF
15 | TRBJ2-7 | TRBV29-1 | TRBD1 | - | TGCAGCGCCGGAAGCCCCGTGGGGCAGGGGGACGAGCAGTACTTC | CSAGSPVGQGDEQYF
14 | TRBJ2-5 | TRBV9 | TRBD2 | - | TGTGCCAGCAGCACCCGACTAGCGGAAGAGACCCAGTACTTC | CASSTRLAEETQYF
14 | TRBJ1-5 | TRBV6-6 | - | - | TGTGCCAGCAGTTACGAGGCAGTGAATCAGCCCCAGCATTTT | CASSYEAVNQPQHF
13 | TRBJ2-7 | TRBV7-9 | TRBD2 | - | TGTGCCACCGGACTAGCGGGAACCTACGAGCAGTACTTC | CATGLAGTYEQYF
14 | TRBJ2-1 | TRBV5-6 | - | - | TGTGCCAGCAGCTTGGCCATAGCTCCCAATGAGCAGTTCTTC | CASSLAIAPNEQFF
17 | TRBJ2-7 | TRBV5-1 | TRBD2 | - | TGCGCCAGCAGCTTGGATGGTTCTCGTCTAGCGGGACCCAAGCAGTACTTC | CASSLDGSRLAGPKQYF
12 | TRBJ2-1 | TRBV4-2 | - | - | TGTGCCAGCAGCCACGGTAACAATGAGCAGTTCTTC | CASSHGNNEQFF
13 | TRBJ1-5 | TRBV5-1 | - | - | TGCGCCAGCAGCTTGGGGCCAAATCAGCCCCAGCATTTT | CASSLGPNQPQHF
14 | TRBJ2-1 | TRBV7-9 | TRBD2 | - | TGTGCCAGCAGCTCGGCGGGAGGTTACAATGAGCAGTTCTTC | CASSSAGGYNEQFF
14 | TRBJ2-7 | TRBV27 | - | - | TGTGCCAGCAGTCTGCGACTGGTCGTCGGCGAGCAGTACTTC | CASSLRLVVGEQYF
14 | TRBJ2-7 | TRBV9 | TRBD2 | - | TGTGCCAGCAGCCTTAGCGGGACCGCCTACGAGCAGTACTTC | CASSLSGTAYEQYF
14 | TRBJ1-2 | TRBV18 | - | once | TGTGCCAGCTCACCACCGAACCGGGGGGGTGGCTACACCTTC | CASSPPNRGGGYTF
14 | TRBJ2-3 | TRBV29-1 | TRBD2 | - | TGCAGCGTTGGCTACGGCGGGAGAACAGATACGCAGTATTTT | CSVGYGGRTDTQYF
15 | TRBJ2-7 | TRBV5-8 | TRBD1 | - | TGTGCCAGCACCTCAAGACAGGGGATTTCCTACGAGCAGTACTTC | CASTSRQGISYEQYF
15 | TRBJ2-7 | TRBV19 | - | - | TGTGCCAGTAGTATACTGGCCGGGAGTGCCTACGAGCAGTACTTC | CASSILAGSAYEQYF
15 | TRBJ2-7 | TRBV5-4 | TRBD2 | - | TGTGCCAGCAGCGTAGCTAGCGGCAGCTCCTACGAGCAGTACTTC | CASSVASGSSYEQYF
14 | TRBJ2-7 | TRBV9 | TRBD2 | - | TGTGCCAGCAGCACGAGCGGGAGGGCCGACGAGCAGTACTTC | CASSTSGRADEQYF
13 | TRBJ2-3 | TRBV11-3 | - | - | TGTGCCAGCAGCTTCGACTCCGCAGATACGCAGTATTTT | CASSFDSADTQYF
12 | TRBJ1-2 | TRBV6-1 | - | - | TGTGCCAGCAGTGAAGCCCAGGGCGGCTACACCTTC | CASSEAQGGYTF
13 | TRBJ2-1 | TRBV29-1 | - | once | TGCAGCGTTGCACTAGGGGGAGAAGATGAGCAGTTCTTC | CSVALGGEDEQFF
16 | TRBJ2-2 | TRBV19 | - | - | TGTGCCAGTAGACCCGGGGTCTTGGGGGCTACCGGGGAGCTGTTTTTT | CASRPGVLGATGELFF
12 | TRBJ2-2 | TRBV2 | - | - | TGTGCCAGCAAACTCCCAGGAGGGGAGCTGTTTTTT | CASKLPGGELFF
16 | TRBJ2-1 | TRBV7-2 | - | - | TGTGCCAGCAGCTCCCGCGGAGCCCTCTCCTACAATGAGCAGTTCTTC | CASSSRGALSYNEQFF
15 | TRBJ2-4 | TRBV7-2 | TRBD1 | - | TGTGCCAGCAGCTTCGAGGGGGCGTATAAAGGCATTCAGTACTTC | CASSFEGAYKGIQYF